The clone carrying this T cell receptor (beta chain) has only a few counts. Its matching antigen is unknown. The CDR3 spans 15 residues. CDR1 is SGHNT, CDR2 YENEEA, per germline. V gave up 2 bases and J gave up 4 bases; unmatched junction bases: 3. This sample was taken from a study of CD8 T cells in Susac syndrome. Study-wide results and caveats: The study acknowledged a relatively small number of individuals in its TCR sequencing and HLA analysis.

cDNA came from around 0.5 to 1 ug RNA primed by random hexamers. Multiplex immunoSEQ PCR targeted 54 Vbeta and 13 Jbeta TCR beta segments. TCRdb re-called the immunoSEQ multiplex PCR reads with MiXCR, one entry per CDR3 protein. The repertoire holds some 140,000 distinct CDR3 sequences, with roughly 76% as singletons. In blood CD8+ and CD4+ T cells, TCR beta underwent sequencing. TEMRA cells were FACS-enriched, and CD8+ and CD4+ T cells were isolated negatively. This clonotype originated in a human donor with multiple sclerosis. The gene calls are TRBV11-3 and TRBJ2-3; 10 bases agree with TRBD1. Sequenced material: CD8+ T cells from PBMCs. CDR3 loop: CASSLWTGGPDTQYF. Here the CDR3 DNA reads TGTGCCAGCAGCTTATGGACAGGGGGGCCAGATACGCAGTATTTT. The whole variable domain, remainder taken from reference TRBV11-3 and TRBJ2-3, is EAGVVQSPRYKIIEKKQPVAFWCNPISGHNTLYWYLQNLGQGPELLIRYENEEAVDDSQLPKDRFSAERLKGVDSTLKIQPAELGDSAVYLCASSLWTGGPDTQYFGPGTRLTVL.